Listed below are T cell receptor beta chains from one sample, sequenced in a study of blood T cell repertoires in COVID-19. Produced via immunoSEQ multiplex PCR; TCRdb's table is partial and in-frame only. The top ten clones hold less than 1.5% of a sample with 350,000 to 500,000 clones, about 88% of them seen once. Specimen: PBMCs or T cells enriched from blood (not recorded which). These receptors were taken from a woman under 30 who had been exposed to COVID-19. Both conserved end residues are part of each CDR3. D genes are given only for firm matches. Clone size is stated in some rows and not others, as once, few, many or a class when expanded.

cdr3_aa	cdr3_nt	v_call	j_call	d_call	cdr3_length	clone_size
CASSFSNPTEAFF	TGCGCCAGCAGTTTTTCCAATCCCACTGAAGCTTTCTTT	TRBV5-1	TRBJ1-1	-	13	-
CASSFGTGELLREQYF	TGTGCCAGCAGTTTCGGAACAGGGGAACTCCTACGCGAGCAGTACTTC	TRBV28	TRBJ2-7	TRBD1	16	-
CAISEDIEQYF	TGTGCCATCAGTGAGGACATCGAGCAGTACTTC	TRBV10-3	TRBJ2-7	-	11	-
CASSPPGRTGTEAFF	TGTGCCAGCAGCCCCCCGGGCCGGACGGGGACTGAAGCTTTCTTT	TRBV11-1	TRBJ1-1	-	15	few
CASSRNPPGQGATDTQYF	TGCGCCAGCAGTCGCAACCCACCGGGACAGGGGGCTACAGATACGCAGTATTTT	TRBV4-1	TRBJ2-3	TRBD1	18	-
CASRDRGLSNQPQHF	TGTGCCAGTAGGGACAGGGGGCTGAGCAATCAGCCCCAGCATTTT	TRBV19	TRBJ1-5	TRBD1	15	-
CASTLRTSGRTGANVLTF	TGTGCCAGCACCTTGAGGACTAGCGGGAGGACTGGGGCCAACGTCCTGACTTTC	TRBV7-2	TRBJ2-6	TRBD2	18	-
CASSTEGQSYEQYF	TGCGCCAGCAGCACGGAGGGACAGAGCTACGAGCAGTACTTC	TRBV5-1	TRBJ2-7	-	14	-
CASRGLGPYEQYF	TGTGCCAGCAGAGGACTAGGTCCCTACGAGCAGTACTTC	TRBV11-2	TRBJ2-7	TRBD2	13	-
CASSRLPFGLGGEKLFF	TGCGCCAGCAGCCGACTACCTTTCGGGTTAGGAGGTGAAAAACTGTTTTTT	TRBV4-1	TRBJ1-4	-	17	-
CASSLNGGGDEQFF	TGTGCCAGCAGCTTAAACGGGGGTGGGGATGAGCAGTTCTTC	TRBV7-3	TRBJ2-1	-	14	-
CSVEGRGSNTGELFF	TGCAGCGTTGAAGGGAGAGGGTCGAACACCGGGGAGCTGTTTTTT	TRBV29-1	TRBJ2-2	-	15	-
CASSHRKYVNYGYTF	TGTGCCAGCAGTCACAGAAAATACGTTAACTATGGCTACACCTTC	TRBV7-9	TRBJ1-2	-	15	-
CASRGTTGDDNSPLHF	TGTGCCAGCAGGGGGACGACAGGGGACGATAATTCACCCCTCCACTTT	TRBV7-6	TRBJ1-6	TRBD1	16	-
CASSQKEGAVSGNTIYF	TGCGCCAGCAGCCAAAAGGAGGGGGCCGTCTCTGGAAACACCATATATTTT	TRBV4-1	TRBJ1-3	TRBD1	17	-
CASSYSSRVEGFLQPQHF	TGTGCCAGCAGTTACTCGAGCCGGGTGGAGGGTTTTTTGCAGCCCCAGCATTTT	TRBV6-2/TRBV6-3	TRBJ1-5	-	18	-
CASSLIRGEREKLFF	TGTGCCAGCAGTTTGATTCGCGGCGAACGAGAAAAACTGTTTTTT	TRBV27	TRBJ1-4	-	15	-
CSVEDQASGRTSYEQYF	TGCAGCGTTGAAGATCAAGCTAGCGGGAGGACCTCCTACGAGCAGTACTTC	TRBV29-1	TRBJ2-7	TRBD2	17	-
CASSSTGREREQYF	TGTGCCAGCAGCTCGACCGGGAGAGAGCGGGAGCAGTACTTC	TRBV7-6	TRBJ2-7	-	14	-
CASSQPSTSGRSYEQYF	TGTGCCAGCAGCCAACCTTCGACTAGCGGGAGATCCTACGAGCAGTACTTC	TRBV3-1/TRBV3-2	TRBJ2-7	TRBD2	17	-
CASSSQTGSTEAFF	TGTGCCAGCAGCTCGCAGACAGGTAGCACTGAAGCTTTCTTT	TRBV7-8	TRBJ1-1	-	14	-
CASSSSGGTEAFF	TGTGCCAGCAGCTCGTCAGGGGGCACTGAAGCTTTCTTT	TRBV11-3	TRBJ1-1	TRBD1	13	-
CASSPAGYSNQPQHF	TGCGCCAGCAGCCCGGCGGGGTATAGCAATCAGCCCCAGCATTTT	TRBV5-1	TRBJ1-5	-	15	few
CSASGHTGELFF	TGCAGCGCCAGCGGGCACACCGGGGAGCTGTTTTTT	TRBV29-1	TRBJ2-2	-	12	-
CASSQDRTSGGNTGELFF	TGCGCCAGCAGCCAAGATCGGACTAGCGGGGGAAACACCGGGGAGCTGTTTTTT	TRBV4-3	TRBJ2-2	TRBD2	18	-
CASSLPGQGAGEAFF	TGTGCCAGCAGCTTACCGGGACAGGGGGCGGGTGAAGCTTTCTTT	TRBV7-8	TRBJ1-1	TRBD1	15	-
CATGQGSTQYF	TGTGCCACCGGACAGGGGTCTACGCAGTATTTT	TRBV19	TRBJ2-3	TRBD1	11	-
CASRSPGGYEQYF	TGTGCCAGCAGATCCCCAGGGGGCTACGAGCAGTACTTC	TRBV12-3/TRBV12-4	TRBJ2-7	TRBD1	13	-
CASSQDRGYEQYF	TGTGCCAGCTCACAAGACAGGGGCTACGAGCAGTACTTC	TRBV18	TRBJ2-7	TRBD1	13	-
CASSLWPGGADTQYF	TGTGCCAGCAGTCTCTGGCCAGGGGGCGCGGATACGCAGTATTTT	TRBV6-5	TRBJ2-3	TRBD1	15	-
CASSESQGTYGYTF	TGTGCCAGCAGTGAATCACAGGGGACCTATGGCTACACCTTC	TRBV6-1	TRBJ1-2	TRBD1	14	-
CASSGVAGNTGELFF	TGTGCCAGCAGTGGAGTTGCAGGAAACACCGGGGAGCTGTTTTTT	TRBV25-1	TRBJ2-2	-	15	-
CASRRDRQETQYF	TGTGCCAGCAGACGGGACAGACAAGAGACCCAGTACTTC	TRBV7-9	TRBJ2-5	TRBD1	13	-
CASSQRTSGKNTGELFF	TGCGCCAGCAGCCAGAGGACTAGCGGGAAGAACACCGGGGAGCTGTTTTTT	TRBV4-1	TRBJ2-2	TRBD2	17	-
CASSLPDGRNYNTEAFF	TGTGCCAGCAGCCTCCCGGACGGGAGGAATTATAACACTGAAGCTTTCTTT	TRBV13	TRBJ1-1	-	17	-
CASSLGTGWGNEKLFF	TGCGCCAGCAGCTTGGGGACAGGGTGGGGAAATGAAAAACTGTTTTTT	TRBV5-1	TRBJ1-4	TRBD1	16	-
CAWERNSGNSPLHF	TGTGCCTGGGAAAGGAATTCAGGGAATTCACCCCTCCACTTT	TRBV30	TRBJ1-6	-	14	-
CAWSGPDRGYTF	TGTGCCTGGAGTGGCCCCGATCGGGGCTACACCTTC	TRBV30	TRBJ1-2	-	12	-
CASSYRASSYEQYF	TGCGCCAGCAGCTACAGGGCTAGCTCCTACGAGCAGTACTTC	TRBV4-1	TRBJ2-7	-	14	few
CASSSQDRTSGNTIYF	TGCGCCAGCAGCTCCCAGGACAGGACTTCTGGAAACACCATATATTTT	TRBV4-1	TRBJ1-3	TRBD1	16	-
CASSQDAVTNTEAFF	TGTGCCAGCAGCCAAGATGCGGTTACGAACACTGAAGCTTTCTTT	TRBV3-1/TRBV3-2	TRBJ1-1	-	15	-
CASSQAGETQYF	TGTGCCAGTAGTCAAGCGGGGGAGACCCAGTACTTC	TRBV19	TRBJ2-5	TRBD2	12	-
CASSILAGETQYF	TGTGCCAGCAGCATACTAGCGGGCGAGACCCAGTACTTC	TRBV28	TRBJ2-5	TRBD2	13	-
CASSSRDRFSEQYF	TGTGCCAGCAGTTCTCGGGACAGGTTTTCCGAGCAGTACTTC	TRBV2	TRBJ2-7	TRBD1	14	-
CASSQTGVGEKLFF	TGCGCCAGCAGCCAAACAGGGGTAGGGGAAAAACTGTTTTTT	TRBV4-1	TRBJ1-4	TRBD1	14	-
CAIYGAGDHEQYF	TGTGCCATCTATGGGGCAGGGGACCACGAGCAGTACTTC	TRBV28	TRBJ2-7	-	13	-
CASRDRWVAGNEQFF	TGTGCCAGCAGAGATCGCTGGGTAGCGGGAAATGAGCAGTTCTTC	TRBV2	TRBJ2-1	TRBD2	15	-
CASSLLTSRTPYEQYF	TGTGCCAGCAGCTTACTGACTAGCAGAACCCCCTACGAGCAGTACTTC	TRBV7-2	TRBJ2-7	TRBD2	16	-